The 13 T cell receptor beta chains below come from one sample, sequenced in a study of cytomegalovirus exposure and HLA in healthy donors. PCR was performed using 60 Vbeta and 13 Jbeta primers. Only in-frame clones appear in the TCRdb table, and some are missing; sequencing was by immunoSEQ multiplex PCR. Among approximately 77,000 clones listed, roughly four fifths were seen once. Sample: PBMCs. The receptors were sampled from a man aged 35 to 55 in good health and CMV-seronegative.

V and J are TRBV5-6 and TRBJ2-3; TRBD1 matches at 8 bases. The CDR3 contains 15 residues. V lost 1 base, J lost 6 bases, and 7 bases stayed unmatched. Germline assignment: CDR1 SGHDT and CDR2 YYEEEE. The CDR3 nucleotides are TGTGCCAGCAGCTTGAAGGCAGGGGGCTTGGATACGCAGTATTTT. Its protein product is CASSLKAGGLDTQYF.

This rearrangement joins TRBV7-2 to TRBJ1-2; possible D gene TRBD1, 6 bases. This CDR3 has 13 residues. Germline assignment: CDR1 SGHTA and CDR2 FQGNSA. V dropped 3 bases and J dropped 7 bases, with 12 bases sitting between them. CDR3 sequence reads: CASSLRQAVGYTF. The DNA for the CDR3 is TGTGCCAGCAGCTTGCGACAGGCAGTTGGCTACACCTTC.

The V and J genes are TRBV9 and TRBJ1-2, with 10 bases matching TRBD1. Trimming cost V 0 bases and J 9 bases; bases outside gene matches: 11. CDR3 length: 16 residues. The germline V gene encodes CDR1 SGDLS and CDR2 YYNGEE. In DNA form, the CDR3 reads TGTGCCAGCAGCGTAGACGCACCAGGGACAGGGGTCCGCTACACCTTC. It encodes CASSVDAPGTGVRYTF.

This chain uses TRBV7-8 with TRBJ2-3; D gene uncertain. CDR1 is SGHVS, CDR2 FQNEAQ, per germline. The CDR3 consists of 12 residues. V was cut by 4 bases and J by 3 bases, with 5 bases left in between. The CDR3 DNA is TGTGCCAGCAGCTCCCAAACAGATACGCAGTATTTT. Translation gives CASSSQTDTQYF.

The V call is TRBV2, the J call TRBJ1-2, with D possibly being TRBD1 (5 bases). The germline V and J ends were trimmed by 7 bases and 0 bases, with 15 bases remaining between them. CDR1 is SNHLY and CDR2 is FYNNEI in the germline V gene. The CDR3 totals 15 residues. The CDR3 bases are TGTGCCAGCATATGGGGCAGGCAGCCTAACTATGGCTACACCTTC. This gives the protein CASIWGRQPNYGYTF.

The chain carries TRBV18 and TRBJ2-2; tentative D call: TRBD1 (5 bases). Germline V gene sequence: CDR1 KGHSH, CDR2 LQKENI. The CDR3 totals 15 residues. Trimming took off 1 base at V and 1 base at J, with 7 bases between the two ends. This CDR3 reads CASSPLQGNTGELFF. As DNA, the CDR3 is TGTGCCAGCTCACCACTTCAGGGGAACACCGGGGAGCTGTTTTTT.

This sequence joins TRBV19 and TRBJ2-5; weak D call: TRBD2 (6 bases). The ends were cut back, 2 bases at V and 1 base at J, with 14 bases in the middle. CDR3 length equals 16 residues. Germline CDR1 and CDR2: LNHDA and SQIVND (reference sequence). Here the CDR3 reads CASSISAGTIQETQYF. CDR3 nucleotide sequence: TGTGCCAGTAGTATATCGGCGGGAACCATCCAAGAGACCCAGTACTTC. Using reference TRBV19 and TRBJ2-5 for the parts outside the CDR3, the full variable domain is DGGITQSPKYLFRKEGQNVTLSCEQNLNHDAMYWYRQDPGQGLRLIYYSQIVNDFQKGDIAEGYSVSREKKESFPLTVTSAQKNPTAFYLCASSISAGTIQETQYFGPGTRLLVL.

This clone was found once. The rearrangement uses TRBV28 and TRBJ1-4; 9 bases align to TRBD1. The CDR3 extends over 16 amino acids. With V trimmed by 4 bases and J by 3 bases, 6 bases remained unmatched. Looked up from germline, CDR1 is MDHEN and CDR2 is SYDVKM. The CDR3 loop reads CASSSGQGVANEKLFF. The CDR3 nucleotides read TGTGCCAGCAGTTCGGGACAGGGAGTTGCTAATGAAAAACTGTTTTTT.

V and J are TRBV7-9 and TRBJ2-7; D is unclear. This CDR3 spans 13 amino acids. The V gene's germline CDR1 is SEHNR and CDR2 FQNEAQ (reference sequence). Trimming shortened V by 1 base and J by 5 bases, and 9 bases separated the two germline ends. CDR3 residues: CASSLGPSDEQYF. In DNA, the CDR3 is TGTGCCAGCAGCTTAGGTCCGTCAGACGAGCAGTACTTC. Using reference TRBV7-9 and TRBJ2-7 for the parts outside the CDR3, the full variable domain is DTGVSQNPRHKITKRGQNVTFRCDPISEHNRLYWYRQTLGQGPEFLTYFQNEAQLEKSRLLSDRFSAERPKGSFSTLEIQRTEQGDSAMYLCASSLGPSDEQYFGPGTRLTVT.

The gene calls are TRBV15 and TRBJ2-7; D gene ambiguous. CDR3 size: 13 residues. The V end lost 0 bases, the J end lost 4 bases, and 7 bases lay between the germline ends. From germline, CDR1 is LNHNV and CDR2 YYDKDF (reference sequence). The CDR3 DNA sequence: TGTGCCACCAGCAGAGATCCCCAGTACGAGCAGTACTTC. Translating it yields CATSRDPQYEQYF.

The rearrangement uses TRBV2 and TRBJ2-7, with D possibly being TRBD2 (6 bases). The CDR3 covers 17 residues. Germline V gives CDR1 SNHLY, CDR2 FYNNEI. Between the trimmed V and J ends, which lost 0 bases and 0 bases, there was a span of 15 bases. The CDR3 DNA sequence: TGTGCCAGCAGTGAAGCTCCTCCGGGACTGAACTCCTACGAGCAGTACTTC. Its translation is CASSEAPPGLNSYEQYF.

The V and J genes are TRBV18 and TRBJ1-5; no reliable D call. The CDR3 sequence is 14 residues long. Trimming left V 3 bases short and J 1 base short, with 7 bases between. Germline lookup yields CDR1 KGHSH and CDR2 LQKENI. CDR3 in DNA: TGTGCCAGCTCACCGGCGGGGAGCAATCAGCCCCAGCATTTT. It specifies CASSPAGSNQPQHF.

This chain links TRBV7-9 with TRBJ2-3; the match to TRBD2 covers 14 bases. V dropped 3 bases and J dropped 4; count of bases not matched to a gene: 3. Germline loops: CDR1 SEHNR, CDR2 FQNEAQ (reference sequence). The CDR3 is 16 amino acids. The CDR3 DNA follows: TGTGCCAGCAGCTTGGGGACTAGCGGGAGTCCAGATACGCAGTATTTT. Protein product: CASSLGTSGSPDTQYF. The full variable domain, completed using reference TRBV7-9 and TRBJ2-3, is DTGVSQNPRHKITKRGQNVTFRCDPISEHNRLYWYRQTLGQGPEFLTYFQNEAQLEKSRLLSDRFSAERPKGSFSTLEIQRTEQGDSAMYLCASSLGTSGSPDTQYFGPGTRLTVL.